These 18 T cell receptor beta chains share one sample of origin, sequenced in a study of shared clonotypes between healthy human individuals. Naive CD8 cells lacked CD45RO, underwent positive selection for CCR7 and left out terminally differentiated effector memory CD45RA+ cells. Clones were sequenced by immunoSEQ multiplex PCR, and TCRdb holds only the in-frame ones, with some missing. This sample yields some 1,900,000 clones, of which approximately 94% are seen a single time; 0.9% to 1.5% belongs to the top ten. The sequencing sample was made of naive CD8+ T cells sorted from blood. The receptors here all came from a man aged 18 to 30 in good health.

As DNA, the CDR3 is TGTGCCTGGAGTCCCGCGTCCGGGACGATGCTCTACGAGCAGTACTTC. Translated, it gives CAWSPASGTMLYEQYF. The chain combines TRBV30 with TRBJ2-7, with D possibly being TRBD1 or TRBD2 (5 bases each). Germline V gene data show CDR1 as GTSNPN and CDR2 as SVGIG (reference sequence). The CDR3 extends over 16 amino acids. V was pared by 2 bases and J by 3 bases, with 20 bases between.

The CDR3 sequence is CASSADGIWSYTF. The DNA for the CDR3 is TGTGCCAGCAGTGCGGACGGCATATGGAGCTACACCTTC. This chain links TRBV6-1 with TRBJ1-2; unclear D gene. The CDR3 length is 13 residues. V gave up 4 bases and J gave up 9 bases, with 15 bases separating them. Per germline, CDR1 MNHNS and CDR2 SASEGT.

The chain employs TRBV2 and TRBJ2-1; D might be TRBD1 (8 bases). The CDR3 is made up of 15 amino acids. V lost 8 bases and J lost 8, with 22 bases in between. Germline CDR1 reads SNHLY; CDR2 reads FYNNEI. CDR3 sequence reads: CASAVRGGQADEQFF. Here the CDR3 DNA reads TGTGCCAGCGCCGTCAGGGGGGGACAGGCCGATGAGCAGTTCTTC. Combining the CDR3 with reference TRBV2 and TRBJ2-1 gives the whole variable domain EPEVTQTPSHQVTQMGQEVILRCVPISNHLYFYWYRQILGQKVEFLVSFYNNEISEKSEIFDDQFSVERPDGSNFTLKIRSTKLEDSAMYFCASAVRGGQADEQFFGPGTRLTVL.

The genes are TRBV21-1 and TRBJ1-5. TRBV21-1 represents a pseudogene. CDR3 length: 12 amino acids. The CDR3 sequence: CASSKCGQPQHF. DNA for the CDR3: TGTGCCAGCAGCAAATGCGGTCAGCCCCAGCATTTT.

CDR3 sequence reads: CASSRGTGGNLNYGYTF. The CDR3 nucleotides are TGTGCCAGCAGCCGAGGGACAGGGGGCAATCTTAACTATGGCTACACCTTC. The chain is built from TRBV27 and TRBJ1-2, with 12 bases identical to TRBD1. This CDR3 is 17 amino acids long. Germline loops: CDR1 MNHEY, CDR2 SMNVEV (reference sequence). With V trimmed by 6 bases and J by 1 base, 9 bases remained unmatched.

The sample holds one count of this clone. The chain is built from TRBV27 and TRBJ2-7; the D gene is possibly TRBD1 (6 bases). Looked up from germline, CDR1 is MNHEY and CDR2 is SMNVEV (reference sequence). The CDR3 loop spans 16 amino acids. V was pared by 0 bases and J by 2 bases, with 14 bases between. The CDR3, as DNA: TGTGCCAGCAGTTTATCCACAGGGACGAGAACCTACGAGCAGTACTTC. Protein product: CASSLSTGTRTYEQYF.

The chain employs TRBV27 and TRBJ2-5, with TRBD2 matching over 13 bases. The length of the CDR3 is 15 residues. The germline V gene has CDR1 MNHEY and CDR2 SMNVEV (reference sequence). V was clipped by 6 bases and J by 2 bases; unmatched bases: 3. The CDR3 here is CASRSGLAGQETQYF. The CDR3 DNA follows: TGTGCCAGCAGATCGGGACTAGCGGGACAAGAGACCCAGTACTTC.

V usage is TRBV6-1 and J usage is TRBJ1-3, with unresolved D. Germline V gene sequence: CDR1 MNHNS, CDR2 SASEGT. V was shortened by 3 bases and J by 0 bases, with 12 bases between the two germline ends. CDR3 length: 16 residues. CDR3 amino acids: CASSDLIPGSGNTIYF. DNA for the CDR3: TGTGCCAGCAGTGACCTTATCCCAGGCTCTGGAAACACCATATATTTT.

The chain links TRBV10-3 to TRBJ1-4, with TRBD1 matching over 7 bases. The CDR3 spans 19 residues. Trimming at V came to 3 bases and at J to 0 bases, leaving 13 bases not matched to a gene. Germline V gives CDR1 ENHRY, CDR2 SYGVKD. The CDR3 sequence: CAISEGGDSVFATNEKLFF. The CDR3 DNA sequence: TGTGCCATCAGTGAAGGGGGGGACAGCGTGTTTGCAACTAATGAAAAACTGTTTTTT.

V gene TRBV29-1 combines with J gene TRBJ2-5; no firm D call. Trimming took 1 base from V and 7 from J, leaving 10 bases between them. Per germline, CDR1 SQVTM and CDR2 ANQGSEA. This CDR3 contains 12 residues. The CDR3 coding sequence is TGCAGCGTTGAAGTAATTCGAGGGACCCAGTACTTC. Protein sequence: CSVEVIRGTQYF.

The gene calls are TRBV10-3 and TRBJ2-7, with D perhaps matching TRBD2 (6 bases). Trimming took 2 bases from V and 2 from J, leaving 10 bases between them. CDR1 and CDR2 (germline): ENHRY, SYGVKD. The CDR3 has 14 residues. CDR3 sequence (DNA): TGTGCCATCAGTGAGGGGGGAGGCCCCTACGAGCAGTACTTC. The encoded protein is CAISEGGGPYEQYF.

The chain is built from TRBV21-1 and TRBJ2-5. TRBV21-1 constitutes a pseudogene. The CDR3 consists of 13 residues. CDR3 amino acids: CASSGKDQETQYF. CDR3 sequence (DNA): TGTGCCAGCAGCGGCAAGGACCAAGAGACCCAGTACTTC.

CDR3: CASSETGFGNQPQHF. CDR3 sequence (DNA): TGTGCCAGCAGTGAAACCGGGTTTGGCAATCAGCCCCAGCATTTT. The chain combines TRBV6-1 with TRBJ1-5, with D unclear. Germline CDR1 reads MNHNS; CDR2 reads SASEGT. CDR3 length: 15 amino acids. The ends were cut back, 2 bases at V and 2 bases at J, with 10 bases in the middle.

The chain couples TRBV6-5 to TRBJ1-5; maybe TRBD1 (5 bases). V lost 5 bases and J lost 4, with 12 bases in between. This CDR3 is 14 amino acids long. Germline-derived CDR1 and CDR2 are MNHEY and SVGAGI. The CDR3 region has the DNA TGTGCCAGCAGTGTCGGGGCCATAAATCAGCCCCAGCATTTT. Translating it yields CASSVGAINQPQHF.

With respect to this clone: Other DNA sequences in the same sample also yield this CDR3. The CDR3 is CASSLDGDTQYF. Written as DNA, the CDR3 is TGTGCCAGCAGCTTGGACGGGGATACGCAGTATTTT. The J gene is TRBJ2-3, the V gene TRBV7-9; no clear D gene. Trimming removed 3 bases from V and 6 bases from J, with 7 bases in between. The CDR3 loop spans 12 amino acids. CDR1 and CDR2 (germline): SEHNR, FQNEAQ (reference sequence).

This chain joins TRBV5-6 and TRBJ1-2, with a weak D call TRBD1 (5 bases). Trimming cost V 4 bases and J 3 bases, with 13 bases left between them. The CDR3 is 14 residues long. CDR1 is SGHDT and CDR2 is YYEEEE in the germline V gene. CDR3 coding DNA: TGTGCCAGCAGCCTCGAGGGGTCGGACTATGGCTACACCTTC. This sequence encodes CASSLEGSDYGYTF.

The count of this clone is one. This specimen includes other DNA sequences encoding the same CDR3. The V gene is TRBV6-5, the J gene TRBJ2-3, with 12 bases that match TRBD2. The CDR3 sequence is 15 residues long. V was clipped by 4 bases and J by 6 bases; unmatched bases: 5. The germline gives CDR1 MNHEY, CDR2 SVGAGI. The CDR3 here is CASSSLAGGSDTQYF. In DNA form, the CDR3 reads TGTGCCAGCAGTTCCCTAGCGGGGGGGTCGGATACGCAGTATTTT.

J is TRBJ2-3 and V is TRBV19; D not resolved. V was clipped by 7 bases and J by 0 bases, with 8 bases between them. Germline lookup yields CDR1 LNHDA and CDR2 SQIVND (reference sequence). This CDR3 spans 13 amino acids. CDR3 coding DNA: TGTGCCAGTAAGTACGAGAGCACAGATACGCAGTATTTT. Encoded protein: CASKYESTDTQYF.